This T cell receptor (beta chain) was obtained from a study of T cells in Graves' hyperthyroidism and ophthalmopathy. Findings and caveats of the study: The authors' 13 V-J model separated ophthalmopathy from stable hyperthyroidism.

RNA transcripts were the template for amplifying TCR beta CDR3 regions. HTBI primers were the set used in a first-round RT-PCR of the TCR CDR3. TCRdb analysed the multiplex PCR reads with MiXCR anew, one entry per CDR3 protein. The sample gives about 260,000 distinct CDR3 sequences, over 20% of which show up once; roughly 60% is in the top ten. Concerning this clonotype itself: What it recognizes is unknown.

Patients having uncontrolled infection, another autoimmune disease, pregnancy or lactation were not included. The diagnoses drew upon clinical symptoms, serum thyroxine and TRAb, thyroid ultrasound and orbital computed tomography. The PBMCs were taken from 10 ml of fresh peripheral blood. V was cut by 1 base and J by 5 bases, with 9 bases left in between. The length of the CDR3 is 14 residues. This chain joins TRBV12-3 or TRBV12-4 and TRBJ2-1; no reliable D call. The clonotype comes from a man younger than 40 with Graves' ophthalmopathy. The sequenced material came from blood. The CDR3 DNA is TGTGCCAGCAGTTTAGAATACTCGGACAATGAGCAGTTCTTC. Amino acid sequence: CASSLEYSDNEQFF.